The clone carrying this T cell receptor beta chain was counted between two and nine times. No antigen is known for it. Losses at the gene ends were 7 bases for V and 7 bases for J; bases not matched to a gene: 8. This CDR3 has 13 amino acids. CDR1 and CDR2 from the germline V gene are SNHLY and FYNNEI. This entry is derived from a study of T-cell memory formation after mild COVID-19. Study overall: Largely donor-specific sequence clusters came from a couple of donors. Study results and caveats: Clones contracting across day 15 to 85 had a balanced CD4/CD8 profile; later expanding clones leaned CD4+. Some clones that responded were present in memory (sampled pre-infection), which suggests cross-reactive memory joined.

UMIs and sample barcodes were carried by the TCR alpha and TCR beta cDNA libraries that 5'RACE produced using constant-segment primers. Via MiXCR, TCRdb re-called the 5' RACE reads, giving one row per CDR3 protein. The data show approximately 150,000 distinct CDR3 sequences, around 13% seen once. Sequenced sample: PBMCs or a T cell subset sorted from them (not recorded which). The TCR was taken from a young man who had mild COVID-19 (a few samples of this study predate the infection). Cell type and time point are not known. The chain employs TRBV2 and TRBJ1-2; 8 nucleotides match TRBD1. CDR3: CASIPGQALGYTF. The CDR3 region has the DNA TGTGCCAGCATTCCGGGACAGGCCCTTGGCTACACCTTC. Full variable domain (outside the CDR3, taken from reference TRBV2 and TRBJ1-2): EPEVTQTPSHQVTQMGQEVILRCVPISNHLYFYWYRQILGQKVEFLVSFYNNEISEKSEIFDDQFSVERPDGSNFTLKIRSTKLEDSAMYFCASIPGQALGYTFGSGTRLTVV.